This T cell receptor beta chain was captured by sequencing in a study of blood T cell repertoires in COVID-19. Study context: The study drew acute and convalescent COVID-19 samples from the United States, Italy and Spain. Nucleic acid was either cDNA or gDNA, and it came from T cells, B-cell-depleted T cells, or PBMCs.

The CDR3 is 15 amino acids. The germline V gene encodes CDR1 MNHEY and CDR2 SMNVEV (reference sequence). Germline trimming cut 2 bases from V and 4 bases from J; bases unmatched to any gene: 2. Sequencing was performed with immunoSEQ multiplex PCR; in TCRdb, only in-frame clones are kept and a portion is missing. There are roughly 150,000 clones in the sample; approximately 84% occur only once, and 2.5% to 3% lies in the top ten. Followed longitudinally, the Seattle patients had been enrolled during active infection. This receptor was taken from a woman of 80 years or more with COVID-19, enrolled during active disease. The V and J genes are TRBV27 and TRBJ2-1; the match to TRBD2 covers 10 bases. What was sequenced was peripheral blood. The CDR3 nucleotides are TGTGCCAGCAGTTTACTAGCGGGGGTTTACAATGAGCAGTTCTTC. It translates to CASSLLAGVYNEQFF.